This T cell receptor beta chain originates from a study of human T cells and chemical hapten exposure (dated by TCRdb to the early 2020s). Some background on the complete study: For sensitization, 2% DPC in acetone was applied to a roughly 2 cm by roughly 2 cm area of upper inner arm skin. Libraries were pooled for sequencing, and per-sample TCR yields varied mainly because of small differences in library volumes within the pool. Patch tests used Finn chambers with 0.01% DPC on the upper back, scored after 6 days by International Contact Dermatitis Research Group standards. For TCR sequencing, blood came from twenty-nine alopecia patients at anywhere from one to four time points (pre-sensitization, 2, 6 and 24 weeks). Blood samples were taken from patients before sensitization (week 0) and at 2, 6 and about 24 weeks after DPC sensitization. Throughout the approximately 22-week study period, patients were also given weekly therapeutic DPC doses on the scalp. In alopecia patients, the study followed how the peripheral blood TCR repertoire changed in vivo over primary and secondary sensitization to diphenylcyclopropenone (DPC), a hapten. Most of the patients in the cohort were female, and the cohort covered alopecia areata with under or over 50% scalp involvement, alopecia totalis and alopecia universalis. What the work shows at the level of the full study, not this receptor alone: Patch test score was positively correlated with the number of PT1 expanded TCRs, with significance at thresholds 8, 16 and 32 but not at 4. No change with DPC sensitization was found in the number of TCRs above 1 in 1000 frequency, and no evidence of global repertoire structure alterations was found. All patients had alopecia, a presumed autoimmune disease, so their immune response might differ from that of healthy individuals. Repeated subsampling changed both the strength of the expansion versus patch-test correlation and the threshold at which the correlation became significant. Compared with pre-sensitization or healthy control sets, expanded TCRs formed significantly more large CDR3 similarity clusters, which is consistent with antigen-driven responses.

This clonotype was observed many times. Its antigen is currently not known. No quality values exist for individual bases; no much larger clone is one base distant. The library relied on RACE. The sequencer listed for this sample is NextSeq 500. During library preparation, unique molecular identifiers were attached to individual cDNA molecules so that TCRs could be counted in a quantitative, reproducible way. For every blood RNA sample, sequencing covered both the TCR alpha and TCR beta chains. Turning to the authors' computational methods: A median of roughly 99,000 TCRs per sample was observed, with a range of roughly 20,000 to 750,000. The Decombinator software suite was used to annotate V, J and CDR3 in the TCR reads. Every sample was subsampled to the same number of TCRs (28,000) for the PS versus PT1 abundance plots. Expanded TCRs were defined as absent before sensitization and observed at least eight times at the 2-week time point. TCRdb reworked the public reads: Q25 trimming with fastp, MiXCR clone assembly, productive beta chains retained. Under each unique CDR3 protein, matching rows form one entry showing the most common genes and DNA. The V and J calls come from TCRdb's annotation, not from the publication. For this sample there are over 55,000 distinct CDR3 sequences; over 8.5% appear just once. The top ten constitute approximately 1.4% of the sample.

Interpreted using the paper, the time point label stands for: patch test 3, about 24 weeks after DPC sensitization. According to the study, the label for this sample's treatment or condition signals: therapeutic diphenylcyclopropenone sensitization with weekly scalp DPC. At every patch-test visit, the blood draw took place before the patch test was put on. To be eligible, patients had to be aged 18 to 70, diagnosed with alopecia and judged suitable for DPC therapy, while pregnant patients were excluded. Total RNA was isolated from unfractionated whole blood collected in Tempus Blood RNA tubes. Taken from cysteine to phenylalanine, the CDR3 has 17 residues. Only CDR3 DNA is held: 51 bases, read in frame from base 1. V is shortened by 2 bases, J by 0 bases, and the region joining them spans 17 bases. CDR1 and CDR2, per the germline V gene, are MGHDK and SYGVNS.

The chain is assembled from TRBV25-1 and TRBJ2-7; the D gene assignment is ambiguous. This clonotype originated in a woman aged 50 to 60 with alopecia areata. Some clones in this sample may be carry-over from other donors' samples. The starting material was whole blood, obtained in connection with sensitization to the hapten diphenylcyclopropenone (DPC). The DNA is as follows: TGTGCCAGCAGTGAAGTCCTTGGCCAAGATCGCTCCTACGAGCAGTACTTC. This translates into CASSEVLGQDRSYEQYF.